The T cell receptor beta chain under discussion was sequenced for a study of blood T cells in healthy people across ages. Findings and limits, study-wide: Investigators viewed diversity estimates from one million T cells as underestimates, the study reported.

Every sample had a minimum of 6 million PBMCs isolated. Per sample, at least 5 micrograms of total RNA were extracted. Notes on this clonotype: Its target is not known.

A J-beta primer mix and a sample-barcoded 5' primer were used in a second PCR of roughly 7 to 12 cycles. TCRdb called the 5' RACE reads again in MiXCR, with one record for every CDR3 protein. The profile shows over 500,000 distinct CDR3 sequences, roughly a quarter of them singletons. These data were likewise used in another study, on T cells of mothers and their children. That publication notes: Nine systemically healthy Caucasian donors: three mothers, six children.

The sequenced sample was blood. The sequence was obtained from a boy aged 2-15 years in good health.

The CDR3 loop is CASSPGAYNSPLHF. The CDR3 coding sequence is TGTGCCAGCAGCCCTGGGGCCTATAATTCACCCCTCCACTTT. The chain joins TRBV12-3 or TRBV12-4 to TRBJ1-6; D not certain. Trimming pared 6 bases from V and 2 bases from J, leaving 8 bases between. The CDR3 totals 14 residues.